Listed here is a single T cell receptor (beta chain). These data are taken from a study of blood T cell repertoires in COVID-19. Across the study: COVID-19 samples, acute and convalescent, were from the United States, Italy and Spain. Sources were T cells, B-cell-depleted T cells, or PBMCs; the material itself was cDNA or gDNA.

Per the original methods: Reference gene primer amplification gave estimated nucleated cell counts. Clones were sequenced by immunoSEQ multiplex PCR, and TCRdb holds only the in-frame ones, with some missing. V, J and clone size derive from that table, while D and trimming were established from the DNA sequence. This table has 100,000 to 150,000 clones, around 89% appearing once. Germline-derived CDR1 and CDR2 are SGHAT and FQNNGV. The ends lost 1 base at V and 5 bases at J; junction bases unmatched: 7. The CDR3 is made up of 16 amino acids. The chain employs TRBV11-2 and TRBJ2-1; 8 bases align to TRBD2. Source material: peripheral blood. The clonotype was recovered from a man aged 50-60 years with active or convalescent COVID-19. CDR3 DNA: TGTGCCAGCAGCTTAGCCCTGGGACTAGAGAACAATGAGCAGTTCTTC. Its translation: CASSLALGLENNEQFF.